This T cell receptor (beta chain) was identified in a study of blood T cell repertoires in COVID-19. About the study: PBMCs, B-cell-depleted T cells, or T cells provided the cDNA or gDNA that made up the material.

Per the germline V gene, CDR1 is SGDLS and CDR2 is YYNGEE. V lost 4 bases and J lost 6, with 24 bases in between. There are 17 residues in the CDR3. Authors' processing steps: It was from reference gene primer amplification that nucleated cell counts were estimated. The repertoire was sequenced with immunoSEQ multiplex PCR; TCRdb's copy has only in-frame clones and lacks some. V and J calls and clone size are those listed in that table; D and trimming were worked out from the DNA. This sample has some 300,000 clones, with roughly nine tenths found just once. The receptor comes from a woman in her 30s who had recovered from COVID-19. Material: PBMCs or T cells enriched from blood (not recorded which). The gene calls are TRBV9 and TRBJ2-3, with a tentative D call TRBD2 (7 bases). The CDR3 reads CASSPRGARDPGDTQYF. The CDR3 DNA is TGTGCCAGCAGCCCACGGGGGGCGCGGGACCCCGGGGATACGCAGTATTTT.